The clone carrying this TCR beta chain is a singleton in its sample. Its antigen remains unknown. Two oligonucleotides, mixed equimolar, formed the beta constant-region primer covering TRBC1 and TRBC2. A single record per CDR3 protein comes from TCRdb applying MiXCR to the UMI-ligation and nested PCR reads. The sample carries 130,000 to 150,000 distinct CDR3 sequences, about 18% recorded once. This specimen belongs to a study of naive and memory T cell subsets. Notes on the study in general: Over 95% of naive TCR sequences appeared only once after error correction, unlike memory subsets. Expression changes during T cell differentiation may affect RNA-based TCR counts.

The germline V and J ends were trimmed by 6 bases and 2 bases, with 8 bases remaining between them. This CDR3 contains 13 residues. The germline CDR1 and CDR2 sequences are MNHEY and SVGAGI. CMV status came from CD4+ T cell IFNgamma after overnight CMV lysate stimulation of fresh PBMCs. Four subsets defined by CD45RA and CD27 were sorted after CD3, CD4, CD8 and live/dead staining. Sequenced input: naive CD4+ T cells from blood. This clonotype was sampled from a human donor in good health. V gene TRBV6-5 combines with J gene TRBJ1-3; no definite D call. CDR3 amino acids: CASSLLTGNTIYF. The DNA of the CDR3 is TGTGCCAGCAGCTTGCTCACTGGAAACACCATATATTTT.